These 9 T cell receptor beta chains share one sample of origin, sequenced in a study of blood T cell repertoires in COVID-19. Using immunoSEQ multiplex PCR, the repertoire was profiled, and TCRdb retains in-frame clones only, with some absent. This sample has over 95,000 clones, with around 84% found just once. Source material: peripheral blood. The receptor source for this set is a man between 40 and 49 years old with acute or convalescent COVID-19.

This clone occurred many times. CDR3 sequence reads: CASSPPGGGRAEAFF. The CDR3 DNA sequence: TGTGCCAGTAGTCCCCCCGGGGGAGGGCGGGCTGAAGCTTTCTTT. The chain joins TRBV19 to TRBJ1-1; perhaps TRBD1 as D (5 bases). Germline V gives CDR1 LNHDA, CDR2 SQIVND (reference sequence). The CDR3 extends over 15 amino acids. V dropped 5 bases and J dropped 6 bases, with 19 bases sitting between them.

The chain recombines TRBV10-2 with TRBJ2-7, with TRBD1 matching 11 bases. After removal of 9 bases from V and 3 bases from J, the junction contained 10 bases not matched to a gene. The CDR3 loop spans 15 amino acids. CDR1 and CDR2 from the germline V gene are WSHSY and SAAADI. Written as DNA, the CDR3 is TGCGCCAGTGGGAACTCCGGGACAGGGGGCTACGAGCAGTACTTC. As protein: CASGNSGTGGYEQYF.

The V and J genes are TRBV10-3 and TRBJ2-5, with 7 bases that match TRBD1. CDR3 length equals 13 residues. In germline, CDR1 is ENHRY, CDR2 SYGVKD. Losses at the gene ends were 3 bases for V and 2 bases for J; bases not matched to a gene: 0. This CDR3 is CAISDRGQETQYF. The DNA of the CDR3 is TGTGCCATCAGTGACAGGGGGCAAGAGACCCAGTACTTC.

The genes are TRBV6-6 and TRBJ2-6; 12 bases are shared with TRBD1. In germline, CDR1 is MNHNY, CDR2 SVGAGI (reference sequence). The CDR3 runs 21 residues. The J segment lost 3 bases and the V segment lost 6 bases, leaving 18 bases of the junction unmatched. The CDR3 protein is CASSRSRIPGTGGFGANVLTF. CDR3 sequence (DNA): TGTGCCAGCAGCCGCTCCCGAATTCCCGGGACAGGGGGCTTTGGGGCCAACGTCCTGACTTTC.

The chain has TRBV7-9 and TRBJ1-2; D ambiguous. The CDR3 spans 16 residues. Trimming left V 3 bases short and J 2 bases short, with 16 bases between. Germline V gene sequence: CDR1 SEHNR, CDR2 FQNEAQ (reference sequence). CDR3 residues: CASSFSGLSINYGYTF. CDR3 nucleotides: TGTGCCAGCAGCTTCAGCGGGCTCTCGATCAACTATGGCTACACCTTC. Filled out from reference TRBV7-9 and TRBJ1-2, the complete variable domain reads DTGVSQNPRHKITKRGQNVTFRCDPISEHNRLYWYRQTLGQGPEFLTYFQNEAQLEKSRLLSDRFSAERPKGSFSTLEIQRTEQGDSAMYLCASSFSGLSINYGYTFGSGTRLTVV.

The gene calls are TRBV7-2 and TRBJ1-1; TRBD1 might be the D (6 bases). V was shortened by 4 bases and J by 1 base, with 16 bases between the two germline ends. The V gene's germline CDR1 is SGHTA and CDR2 FQGNSA. The CDR3 is 16 amino acids. Written as DNA, the CDR3 is TGTGCCAGCAGCTCCAAAGGGGGGGCGACGAACACTGAAGCTTTCTTT. The encoded protein is CASSSKGGATNTEAFF.

The rearrangement uses TRBV14 and TRBJ2-7, with D perhaps matching TRBD2 (6 bases). CDR3 size: 11 residues. Trimming removed 3 bases at V and 9 bases at J, with 9 bases between. Germline V gene sequence: CDR1 SGHDN, CDR2 FVKESK. CDR3 amino acids: CASSHAGRQYF. For the CDR3, the DNA is TGTGCCAGCAGCCATGCCGGGAGGCAGTACTTC. Based on the CDR3 plus reference TRBV14 and TRBJ2-7, the full variable domain is EAGVTQFPSHSVIEKGQTVTLRCDPISGHDNLYWYRRVMGKEIKFLLHFVKESKQDESGMPNNRFLAERTGGTYSTLKVQPAELEDSGVYFCASSHAGRQYFGPGTRLTVT.

This clone appeared once. The chain employs TRBV20-1 and TRBJ1-4; D may be TRBD1 (5 bases). The CDR3 runs 11 residues. Trimming left V 6 bases short and J 5 bases short, with 7 bases between. Germline CDR1 and CDR2: DFQATT and SNEGSKA (reference sequence). CDR3 coding DNA: TGCAGTGCCTGGGGCAATGAAAAACTGTTTTTT. Its protein is CSAWGNEKLFF.

The chain has TRBV6-2 or TRBV6-3 and TRBJ2-5, with a possible D match to TRBD1 (6 bases). The V and J ends lost 6 bases and 2 bases respectively, with 10 bases between them. Germline CDR1 reads MNHEY; CDR2 reads SVGEGT. The CDR3 loop spans 13 amino acids. CDR3 protein: CASSPGQQETQYF. Written as DNA, the CDR3 is TGTGCCAGCAGCCCCGGACAGCAAGAGACCCAGTACTTC.